This note documents a single T cell receptor (beta chain) sequence. In the original workflow: Estimation of nucleated cell counts was performed using reference gene primer amplification. Clones were sequenced by immunoSEQ multiplex PCR, and TCRdb holds only the in-frame ones, with some missing. Clone size and the V and J calls come from that table; the DNA yielded D and trimming. The sample includes approximately 85,000 clones, about 92% seen only once; the top ten take about 2.5%. The data belong to a study of blood T cell repertoires in COVID-19. Whole-study context: COVID-19 samples from acute and convalescent phases originated in the United States, Italy and Spain. Nucleic acid was either cDNA or gDNA, and it came from T cells, B-cell-depleted T cells, or PBMCs.

This CDR3 is built from 14 residues. Germline values: CDR1 LNHNV, CDR2 YYDKDF (reference sequence). With 3 bases removed from V and 7 bases from J, the gap between germline ends came to 13 bases. This sequence was found in a man in his fifties or sixties with acute or convalescent COVID-19. The J gene is TRBJ1-5, the V gene TRBV15; D is undetermined. The specimen was peripheral blood. The CDR3 DNA reads as TGTGCCACCAGCAGTAGGCCAAGAGGACAGCCCCAGCATTTT. Its translation: CATSSRPRGQPQHF.